The text below deals with one T cell receptor (beta chain). TCRdb processed the PCR reads anew with MiXCR; each CDR3 protein has one entry. The repertoire consists of approximately 550,000 distinct CDR3 sequences, with about 26% occurring once and the leading ten covering just over 0.75%. The data are from a study of molecular identifiers for immune sequencing clone quantification. CDR3 length: 15 residues. The V gene's germline CDR1 is MNHNY and CDR2 SVGAGI (reference sequence). Deletions cut 6 bases from V and 6 bases from J, with 15 bases between. Sequencing was performed on naive CD8+ T cells from blood, with Jurkat cell RNA spiked in. As to subset: FACS-sorted CD8+CD4-CCR7+CD45RA+ naive T cells. This chain links TRBV6-6 with TRBJ1-6, with a possible D match to TRBD1 (6 bases). The source is a human donor in good health. Some libraries in this study had Jurkat cell RNA spiked in. CDR3 DNA sequence: TGTGCCAGCAGACCACCGGGACACTCTAATTCACCCCTCCACTTT. Amino acids: CASRPPGHSNSPLHF.